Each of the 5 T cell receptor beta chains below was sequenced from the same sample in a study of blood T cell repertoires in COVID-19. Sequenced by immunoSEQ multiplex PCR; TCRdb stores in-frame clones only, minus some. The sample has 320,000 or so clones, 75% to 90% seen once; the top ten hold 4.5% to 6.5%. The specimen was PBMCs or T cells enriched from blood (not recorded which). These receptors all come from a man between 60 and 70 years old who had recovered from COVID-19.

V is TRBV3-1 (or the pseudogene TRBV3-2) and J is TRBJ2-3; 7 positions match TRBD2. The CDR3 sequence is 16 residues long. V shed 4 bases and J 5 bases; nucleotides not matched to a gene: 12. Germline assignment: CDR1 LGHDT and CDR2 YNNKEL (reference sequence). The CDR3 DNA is TGTGCCAGCAGCCCCGCTAGCGGTTCTTTGGGAGATACGCAGTATTTT. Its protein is CASSPASGSLGDTQYF.

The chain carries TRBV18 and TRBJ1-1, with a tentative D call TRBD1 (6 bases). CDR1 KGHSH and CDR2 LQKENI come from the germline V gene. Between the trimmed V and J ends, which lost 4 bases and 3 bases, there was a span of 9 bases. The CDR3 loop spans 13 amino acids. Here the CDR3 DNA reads TGTGCCAGCTCACTTAACAGGGACACTGAAGCTTTCTTT. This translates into CASSLNRDTEAFF.

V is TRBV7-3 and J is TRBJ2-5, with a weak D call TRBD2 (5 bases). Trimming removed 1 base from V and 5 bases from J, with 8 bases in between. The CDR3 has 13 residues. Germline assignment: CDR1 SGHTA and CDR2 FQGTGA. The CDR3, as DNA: TGTGCCAGCAGCTTAAAAAGGAGGGAGACCCAGTACTTC. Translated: CASSLKRRETQYF. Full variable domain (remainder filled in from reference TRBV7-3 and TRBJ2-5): GAGVSQTPSNKVTEKGKYVELRCDPISGHTALYWYRQSLGQGPEFLIYFQGTGAADDSGLPNDRFFAVRPEGSVSTLKIQRTERGDSAVYLCASSLKRRETQYFGPGTRLLVL.

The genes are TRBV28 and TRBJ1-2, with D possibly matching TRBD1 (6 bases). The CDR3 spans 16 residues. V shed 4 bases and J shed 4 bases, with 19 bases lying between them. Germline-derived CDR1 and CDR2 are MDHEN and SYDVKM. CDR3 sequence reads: CASSSPHTTGVYGYTF. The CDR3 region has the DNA TGTGCCAGCAGTTCCCCCCACACGACAGGAGTCTATGGCTACACCTTC.

The CDR3 protein is CASSETSGSGNEQFF. CDR3 DNA sequence: TGTGCCAGCAGCGAGACTAGCGGGAGTGGAAATGAGCAGTTCTTC. The chain couples TRBV7-3 to TRBJ2-1, with TRBD2 matching over 12 bases. The germline gives CDR1 SGHTA, CDR2 FQGTGA. J was trimmed by 7 bases and V by 5 bases; bases with no gene match: 6. CDR3 length: 15 amino acids. Full variable domain (remainder filled in from reference TRBV7-3 and TRBJ2-1): GAGVSQTPSNKVTEKGKYVELRCDPISGHTALYWYRQSLGQGPEFLIYFQGTGAADDSGLPNDRFFAVRPEGSVSTLKIQRTERGDSAVYLCASSETSGSGNEQFFGPGTRLTVL.